The clone carrying this T cell receptor (beta chain) was counted many times. V was cut by 6 bases and J by 7 bases, with 15 bases left in between. The CDR3 runs to 13 residues. This entry is derived from a study of regulatory T cells in long-lasting Graves disease. To make TCR beta libraries, researchers used iRepertoire HTBI primers and Arm-PCR of CDR3 regions. One entry per CDR3 protein, called by TCRdb with MiXCR from the multiplex PCR reads. The data hold 400,000 to 450,000 distinct CDR3 sequences, with more than 12% observed a single time. As to time point: newly diagnosed GD, antithyroid drugs for less than 3 months. Isolated PBMC RNA provided the starting material for the TCR library. Separately, the same data were catalogued under a study of T cells in Graves' hyperthyroidism and ophthalmopathy.

The V call is TRBV12-3 or TRBV12-4, the J call TRBJ1-2, with a weak D call TRBD1 (5 bases). The clonotype comes from a woman under 40 with Graves disease. This material consisted of peripheral blood mononuclear cells (PBMCs), taken at new diagnosis, from a patient treated with antithyroid drugs. The CDR3 DNA is TGTGCCAGCAGCCAGGACAATCTCTTTGGCTACACCTTC. Translation gives CASSQDNLFGYTF.